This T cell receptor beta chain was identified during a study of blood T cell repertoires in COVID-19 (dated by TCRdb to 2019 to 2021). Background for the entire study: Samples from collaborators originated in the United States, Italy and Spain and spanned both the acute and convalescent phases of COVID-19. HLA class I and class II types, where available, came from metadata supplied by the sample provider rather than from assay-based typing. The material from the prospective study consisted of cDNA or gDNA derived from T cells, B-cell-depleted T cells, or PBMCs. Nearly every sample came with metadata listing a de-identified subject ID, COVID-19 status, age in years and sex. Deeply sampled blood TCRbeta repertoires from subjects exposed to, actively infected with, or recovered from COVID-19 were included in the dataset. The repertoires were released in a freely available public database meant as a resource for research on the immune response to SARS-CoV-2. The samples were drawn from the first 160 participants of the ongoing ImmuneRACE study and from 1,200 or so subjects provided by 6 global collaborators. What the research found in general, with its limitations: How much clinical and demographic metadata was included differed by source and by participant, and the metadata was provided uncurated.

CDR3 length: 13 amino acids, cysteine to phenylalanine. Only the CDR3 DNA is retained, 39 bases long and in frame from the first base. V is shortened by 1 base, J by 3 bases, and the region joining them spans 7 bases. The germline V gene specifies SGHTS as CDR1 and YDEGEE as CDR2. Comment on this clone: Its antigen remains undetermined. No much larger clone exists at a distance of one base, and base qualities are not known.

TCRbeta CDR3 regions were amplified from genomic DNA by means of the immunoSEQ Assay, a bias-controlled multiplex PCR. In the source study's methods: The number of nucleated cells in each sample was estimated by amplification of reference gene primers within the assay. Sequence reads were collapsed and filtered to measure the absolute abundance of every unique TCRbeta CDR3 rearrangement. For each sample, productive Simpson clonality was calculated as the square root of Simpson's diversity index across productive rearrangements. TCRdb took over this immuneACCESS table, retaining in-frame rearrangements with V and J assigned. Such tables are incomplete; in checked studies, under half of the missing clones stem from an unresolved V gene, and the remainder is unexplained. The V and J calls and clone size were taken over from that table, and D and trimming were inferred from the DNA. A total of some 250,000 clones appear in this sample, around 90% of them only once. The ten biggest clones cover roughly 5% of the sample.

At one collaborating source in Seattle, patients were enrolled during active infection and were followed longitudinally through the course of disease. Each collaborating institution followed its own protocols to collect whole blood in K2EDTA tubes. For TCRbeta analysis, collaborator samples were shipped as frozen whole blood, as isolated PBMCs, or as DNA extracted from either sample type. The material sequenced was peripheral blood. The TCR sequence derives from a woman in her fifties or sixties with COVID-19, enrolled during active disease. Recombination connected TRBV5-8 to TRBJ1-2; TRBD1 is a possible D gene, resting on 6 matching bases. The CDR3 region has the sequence CASSLNRDYGYTF. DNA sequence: TGTGCCAGCAGCTTGAACAGGGACTATGGCTACACCTTC.